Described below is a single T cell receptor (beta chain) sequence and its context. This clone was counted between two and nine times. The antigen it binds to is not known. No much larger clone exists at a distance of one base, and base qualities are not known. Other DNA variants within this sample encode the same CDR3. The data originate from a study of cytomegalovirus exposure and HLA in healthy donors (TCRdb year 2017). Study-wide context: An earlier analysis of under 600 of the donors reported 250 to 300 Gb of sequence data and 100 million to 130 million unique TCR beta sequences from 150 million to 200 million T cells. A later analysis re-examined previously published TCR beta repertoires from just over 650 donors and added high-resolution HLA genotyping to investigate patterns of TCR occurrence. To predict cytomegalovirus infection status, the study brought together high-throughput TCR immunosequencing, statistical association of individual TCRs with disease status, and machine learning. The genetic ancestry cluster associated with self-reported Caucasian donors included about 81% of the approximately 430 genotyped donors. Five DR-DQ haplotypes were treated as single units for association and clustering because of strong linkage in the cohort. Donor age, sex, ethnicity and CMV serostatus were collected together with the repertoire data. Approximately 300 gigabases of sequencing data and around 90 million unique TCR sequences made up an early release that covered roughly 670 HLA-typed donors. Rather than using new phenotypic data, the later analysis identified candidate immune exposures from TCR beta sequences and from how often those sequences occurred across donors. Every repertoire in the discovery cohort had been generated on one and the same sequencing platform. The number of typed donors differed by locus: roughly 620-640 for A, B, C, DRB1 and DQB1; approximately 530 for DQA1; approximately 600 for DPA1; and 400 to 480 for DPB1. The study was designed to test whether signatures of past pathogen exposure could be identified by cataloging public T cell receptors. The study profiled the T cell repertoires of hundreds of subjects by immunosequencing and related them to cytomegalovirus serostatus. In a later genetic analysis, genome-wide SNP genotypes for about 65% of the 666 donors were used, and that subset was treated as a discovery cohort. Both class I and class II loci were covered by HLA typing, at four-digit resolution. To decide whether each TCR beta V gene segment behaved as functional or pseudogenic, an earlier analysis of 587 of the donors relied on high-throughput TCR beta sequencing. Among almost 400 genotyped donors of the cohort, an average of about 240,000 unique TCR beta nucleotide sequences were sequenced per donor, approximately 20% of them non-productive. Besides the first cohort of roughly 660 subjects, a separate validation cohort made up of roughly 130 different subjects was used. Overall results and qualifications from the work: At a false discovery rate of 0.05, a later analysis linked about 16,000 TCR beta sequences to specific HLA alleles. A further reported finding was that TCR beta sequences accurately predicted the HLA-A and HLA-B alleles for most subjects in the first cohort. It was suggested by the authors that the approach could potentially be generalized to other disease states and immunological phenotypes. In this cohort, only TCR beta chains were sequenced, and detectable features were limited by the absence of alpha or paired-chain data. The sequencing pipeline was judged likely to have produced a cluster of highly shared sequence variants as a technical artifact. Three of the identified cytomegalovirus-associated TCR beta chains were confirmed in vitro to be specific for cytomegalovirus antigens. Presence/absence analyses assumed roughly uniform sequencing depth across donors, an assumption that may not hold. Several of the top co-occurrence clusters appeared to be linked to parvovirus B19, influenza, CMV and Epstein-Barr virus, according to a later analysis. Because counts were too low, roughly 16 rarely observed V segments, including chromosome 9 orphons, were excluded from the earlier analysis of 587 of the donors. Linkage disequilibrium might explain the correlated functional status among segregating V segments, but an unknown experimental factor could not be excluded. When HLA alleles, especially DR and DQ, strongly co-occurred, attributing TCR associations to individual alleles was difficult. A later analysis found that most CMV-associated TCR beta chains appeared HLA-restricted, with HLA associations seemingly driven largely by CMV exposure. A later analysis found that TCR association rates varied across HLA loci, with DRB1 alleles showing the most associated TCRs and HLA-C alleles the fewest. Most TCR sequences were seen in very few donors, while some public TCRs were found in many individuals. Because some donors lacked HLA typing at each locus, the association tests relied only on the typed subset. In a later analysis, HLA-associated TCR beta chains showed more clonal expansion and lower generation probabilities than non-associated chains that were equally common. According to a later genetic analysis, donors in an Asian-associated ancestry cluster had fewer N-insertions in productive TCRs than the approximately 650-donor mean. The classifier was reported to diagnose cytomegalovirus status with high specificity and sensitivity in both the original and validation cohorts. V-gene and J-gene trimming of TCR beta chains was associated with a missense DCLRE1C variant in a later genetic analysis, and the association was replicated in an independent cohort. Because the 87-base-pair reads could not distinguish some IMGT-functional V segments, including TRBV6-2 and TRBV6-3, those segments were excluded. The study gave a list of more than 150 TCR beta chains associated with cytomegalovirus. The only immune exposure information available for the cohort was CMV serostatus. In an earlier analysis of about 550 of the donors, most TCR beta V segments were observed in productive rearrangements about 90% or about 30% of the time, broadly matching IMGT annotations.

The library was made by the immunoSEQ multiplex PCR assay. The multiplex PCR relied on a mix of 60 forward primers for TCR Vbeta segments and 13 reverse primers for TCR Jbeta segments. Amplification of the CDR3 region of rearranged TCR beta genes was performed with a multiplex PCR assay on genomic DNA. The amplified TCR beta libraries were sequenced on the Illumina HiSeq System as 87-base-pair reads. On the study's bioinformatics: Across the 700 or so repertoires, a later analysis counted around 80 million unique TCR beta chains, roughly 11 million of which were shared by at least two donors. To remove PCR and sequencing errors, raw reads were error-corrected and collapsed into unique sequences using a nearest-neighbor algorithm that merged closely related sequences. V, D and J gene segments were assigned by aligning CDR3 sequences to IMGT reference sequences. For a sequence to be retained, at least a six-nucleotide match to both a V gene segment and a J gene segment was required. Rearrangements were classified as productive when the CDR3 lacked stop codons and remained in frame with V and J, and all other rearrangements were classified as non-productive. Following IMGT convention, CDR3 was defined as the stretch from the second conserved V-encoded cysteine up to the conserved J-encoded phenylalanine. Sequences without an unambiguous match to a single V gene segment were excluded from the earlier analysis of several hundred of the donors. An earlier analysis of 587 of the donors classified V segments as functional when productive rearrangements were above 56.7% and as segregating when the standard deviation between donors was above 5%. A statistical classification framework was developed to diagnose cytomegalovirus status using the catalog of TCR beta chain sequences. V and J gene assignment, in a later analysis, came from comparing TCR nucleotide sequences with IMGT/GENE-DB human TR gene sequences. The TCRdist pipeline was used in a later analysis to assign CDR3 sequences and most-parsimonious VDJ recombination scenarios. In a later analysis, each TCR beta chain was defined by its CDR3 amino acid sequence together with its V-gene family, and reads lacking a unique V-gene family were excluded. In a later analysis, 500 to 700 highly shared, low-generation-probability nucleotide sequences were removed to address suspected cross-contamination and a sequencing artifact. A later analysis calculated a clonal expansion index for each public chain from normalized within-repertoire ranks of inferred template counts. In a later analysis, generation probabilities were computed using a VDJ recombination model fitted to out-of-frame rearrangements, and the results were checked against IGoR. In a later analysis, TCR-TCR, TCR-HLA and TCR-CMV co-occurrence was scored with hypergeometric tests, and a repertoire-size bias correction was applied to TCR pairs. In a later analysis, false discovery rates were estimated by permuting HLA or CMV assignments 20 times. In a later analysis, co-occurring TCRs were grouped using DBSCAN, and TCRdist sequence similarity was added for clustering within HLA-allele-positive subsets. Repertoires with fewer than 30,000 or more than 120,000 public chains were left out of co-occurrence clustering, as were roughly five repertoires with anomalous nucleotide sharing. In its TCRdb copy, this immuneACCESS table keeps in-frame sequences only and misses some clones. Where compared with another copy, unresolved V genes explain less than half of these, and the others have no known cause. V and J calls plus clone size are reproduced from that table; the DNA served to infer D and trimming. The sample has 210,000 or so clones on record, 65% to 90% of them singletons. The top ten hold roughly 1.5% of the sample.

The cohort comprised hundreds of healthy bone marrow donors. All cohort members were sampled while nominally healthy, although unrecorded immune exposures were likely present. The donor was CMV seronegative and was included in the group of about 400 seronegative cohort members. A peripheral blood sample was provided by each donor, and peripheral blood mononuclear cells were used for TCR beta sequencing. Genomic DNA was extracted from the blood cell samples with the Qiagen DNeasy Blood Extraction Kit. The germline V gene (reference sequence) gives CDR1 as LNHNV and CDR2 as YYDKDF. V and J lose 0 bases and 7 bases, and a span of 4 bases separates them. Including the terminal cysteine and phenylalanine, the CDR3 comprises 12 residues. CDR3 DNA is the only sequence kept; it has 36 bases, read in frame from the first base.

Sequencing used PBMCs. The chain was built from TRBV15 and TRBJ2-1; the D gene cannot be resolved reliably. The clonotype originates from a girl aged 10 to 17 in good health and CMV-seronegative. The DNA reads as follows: TGTGCCACCAGCAGAGATCGGAATGAGCAGTTCTTC. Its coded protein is CATSRDRNEQFF.